This TCR beta chain was obtained from a study of beta chain features in type 1 diabetes. Points from the study as a whole: Patients with Type 1 diabetes showed moderately but significantly shorter TCRB CDR3s in all four CD4+ subsets.

This clone came up a few times. What it binds is unknown. cDNA synthesis used the whole RNA isolate, giving expressed TCRB sequences. TCRdb's table, derived via immunoSEQ multiplex PCR, lists solely in-frame clones and lacks some. The sample holds 200,000 to 250,000 clones, 11% to 15% seen once. Germline assignment: CDR1 SGHAT and CDR2 FQNNGV. The CDR3 spans 17 residues. The trim removed 7 bases at V and 0 bases at J, leaving 12 bases unmatched. Input material: naive CD4+ T cells from blood. This receptor was obtained from a man aged 30-40 years with type 1 diabetes. This sequence joins TRBV11-2 and TRBJ2-1; 7 nucleotides align to TRBD2. The CDR3: CASINWGGRSSYNEQFF. The CDR3 DNA sequence: TGTGCCAGCATCAACTGGGGAGGGCGGAGCTCCTACAATGAGCAGTTCTTC.